This T cell receptor (beta chain) is drawn from a study of vaccination and CD4 T cells after COVID-19. Whole-study context: Overlapping spike peptides of SARS-CoV-2, HCoV-NL63, HCoV-OC43 and HCoV-229E were used, and cells were stimulated with them.

Details on this clonotype: Its cognate antigen is unknown.

This CDR3 is built from 15 residues. After removal of 5 bases from V and 2 bases from J, the junction contained 3 bases not matched to a gene. CDR1 is LNHNV and CDR2 is YYDKDF in the germline V gene (reference sequence). Sequencing of the DNA from cultured CD4+ T cells was carried out with the Oncomine TCR Beta short-read assay. Scientists extracted genomic DNA from CD4+ T cells grown in culture. Each CDR3 protein gets one entry after TCRdb re-called the PCR reads with MiXCR. This sample has some 15,000 distinct CDR3 sequences, with approximately 57% found just once. Treatment specified: approximately 10-day PBMC culture with coronavirus spike peptide pools or control peptides (ViraFEST assay).

The specimen was CD4+ T cells from blood, cultured in vitro. This receptor was identified in a human donor who had recovered from COVID-19. The chain joins TRBV15 to TRBJ2-3; 11 bases are a match to TRBD1. The CDR3 DNA is TGTGCCACCAGCCGGGACAGGGGGATCACAGATACGCAGTATTTT. This codes for CATSRDRGITDTQYF.